This TCR beta chain was observed in a study of response to subunit inactivated influenza vaccine. Trimming shortened V by 3 bases and J by 2 bases, and 6 bases separated the two germline ends. CDR1 and CDR2 (germline): LNHNV, YYDKDF (reference sequence). There are 13 residues in the CDR3. TCRdb re-called the RT-PCR reads with MiXCR, one entry per CDR3 protein. The top ten clones hold 2.5% to 3.5% of a sample with some 520,000 distinct CDR3 sequences, approximately 15% of them seen once. Only a few counts were recorded for this clonotype. Its specificity is not known. Study-wide results and limits: Only a handful of new T cells, the authors suggested, are recruited with each seasonal influenza vaccination.

The gene calls are TRBV15 and TRBJ2-3; D might be TRBD2 (5 bases). Sequencing was performed on CD4+ T cells sorted from PBMCs, taken less than 25 months after vaccination. This sequence originates from a man in his fifties or sixties who received an inactivated influenza vaccine. CDR3 protein: CATSRRDTDTQYF. The CDR3, as DNA: TGTGCCACCAGCAGGAGGGACACAGATACGCAGTATTTT.